This TCR beta chain was recovered during a study of blood T cell repertoires in COVID-19. Study background: Acute and convalescent COVID-19 specimens originated in the United States, Italy and Spain. PBMCs, B-cell-depleted T cells, or T cells provided the cDNA or gDNA that made up the material.

The CDR3 is 16 amino acids. V shed 0 bases and J shed 3 bases, with 14 bases lying between them. Germline assignment: CDR1 SQVTM and CDR2 ANQGSEA. Method: immunoSEQ multiplex PCR; TCRdb's copy keeps in-frame clones and lacks some. Among 250,000 to 300,000 clones listed, 88% were seen once. The age range of participants was 18 to 89 years, with residence in about 25 US areas. Cohort 3 donors counted as recovered after two negative PCRs, clearance, or resolved symptoms. V usage is TRBV29-1 and J usage is TRBJ2-2, with D possibly matching TRBD2 (5 bases). Sequenced input: PBMCs or T cells enriched from blood (not recorded which). The sequence was obtained from a woman under 40 who had recovered from COVID-19. The CDR3 DNA reads as TGCAGCGTTGAAGATCCCCTTGAGGGTTACACCGGGGAGCTGTTTTTT. Translating gives CSVEDPLEGYTGELFF.